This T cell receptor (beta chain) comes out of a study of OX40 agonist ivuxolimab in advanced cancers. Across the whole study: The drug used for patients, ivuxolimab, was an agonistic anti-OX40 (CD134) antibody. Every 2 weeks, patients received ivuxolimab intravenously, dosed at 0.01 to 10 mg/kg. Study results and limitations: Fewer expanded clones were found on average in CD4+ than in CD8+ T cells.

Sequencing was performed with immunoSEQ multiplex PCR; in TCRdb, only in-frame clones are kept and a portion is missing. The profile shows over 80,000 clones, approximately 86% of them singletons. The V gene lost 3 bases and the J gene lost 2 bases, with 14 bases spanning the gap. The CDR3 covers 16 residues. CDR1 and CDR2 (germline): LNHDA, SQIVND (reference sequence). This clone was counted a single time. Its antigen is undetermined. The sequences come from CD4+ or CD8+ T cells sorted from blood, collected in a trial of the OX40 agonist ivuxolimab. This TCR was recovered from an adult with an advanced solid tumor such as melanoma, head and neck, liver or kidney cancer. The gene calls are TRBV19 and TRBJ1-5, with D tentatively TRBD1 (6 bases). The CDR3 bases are TGTGCCAGTAGTATTCAGGGCAGGGGAGGCAATCAGCCCCAGCATTTT. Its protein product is CASSIQGRGGNQPQHF.